The 20 T cell receptor beta chains given below trace back to one sample, sequenced in a study of regulatory T cells in long-lasting Graves disease. Sample time point: newly diagnosed GD, antithyroid drugs for less than 3 months. The TCR library was made from RNA extracted from PBMCs. Assembly of TCR beta libraries relied on iRepertoire HTBI primers together with Arm-PCR of CDR3 regions. One entry per CDR3 protein, called by TCRdb with MiXCR from the multiplex PCR reads. The data show a few hundred thousand distinct CDR3 sequences, with 15% to 20% seen just once and about 11% held by the top ten. This sample also appeared in a second study, on T cells in Graves' hyperthyroidism and ophthalmopathy.

The input for sequencing was peripheral blood mononuclear cells (PBMCs), taken at new diagnosis, from a patient treated with antithyroid drugs. These receptors were obtained from a woman younger than 45 with Graves disease.

This clonotype was seen repeatedly, ten times or more. The CDR3 reads CASLPTRKISMDEQFF. The CDR3 nucleotides read TGTGCCAGCCTCCCGACTAGGAAGATTTCAATGGATGAGCAGTTCTTC. The chain joins TRBV19 to TRBJ2-1; D may be TRBD2 (6 bases). Germline V lookup: CDR1 LNHDA, CDR2 SQIVND (reference sequence). This CDR3 is 16 amino acids long. Deletions cut 9 bases from V and 8 bases from J, with 26 bases between.

This clonotype was recorded a few times. This chain uses TRBV6-2 or TRBV6-3 with TRBJ1-5; maybe TRBD1 (5 bases). Trimming pared 5 bases from V and 9 bases from J, leaving 17 bases between. This CDR3 spans 14 amino acids. Germline V gene data show CDR1 as MNHEY and CDR2 as SVGEGT. The DNA of the CDR3 is TGTGCCAGCAGTGGTAAGCAGGGTATGCGGCCCCAGCATTTT. Residues: CASSGKQGMRPQHF.

This clonotype has a count of ten or more. V and J are TRBV28 and TRBJ1-2; 8 bases match TRBD1. V shed 4 bases and J 4 bases; nucleotides not matched to a gene: 8. Germline-derived CDR1 and CDR2 are MDHEN and SYDVKM. The CDR3 length is 15 residues. CDR3 protein: CASSYAGQGGYGYTF. CDR3 bases: TGTGCCAGCAGTTACGCCGGACAGGGTGGCTATGGCTACACCTTC.

This clonotype showed up just a few times. The genes are TRBV6-2 or TRBV6-3 and TRBJ1-1, with D perhaps TRBD1 (5 bases). CDR3 length: 16 residues. Germline loops: CDR1 MNHEY, CDR2 SVGEGT. The V and J ends lost 10 bases and 1 base respectively, with 22 bases between them. CDR3: CATRAPGGLTNTEAFF. The CDR3 nucleotides read TGTGCCACCAGGGCCCCGGGGGGACTAACGAACACTGAAGCTTTCTTT.

This clonotype was counted many times. It is likely a read error, because the conserved phenylalanine at the end of the CDR3 is missing. The limits of the CDR3 on the DNA are not certain, so only TCRdb's listed CDR3 is given. The CDR3 protein is CASRVQAGPFNEK. This chain connects TRBV6-9 to TRBJ1-4; TRBD1 is the table's D call, not checked against the DNA. Termini included, the CDR3 measures 13 amino acids. Germline values: CDR1 MNHGY, CDR2 SVAAGI.

This clonotype was observed many times. The chain couples TRBV2 to TRBJ1-6; tentative D call: TRBD1 (5 bases). V shed 3 bases and J shed 3 bases, with 12 bases lying between them. Germline V gene lookup returns CDR1 SNHLY and CDR2 FYNNEI. This CDR3 has 16 amino acids. In nucleotides, the CDR3 is TGTGCCAGCAGTGAGTTTACGACAGACTATAATTCACCCCTCCACTTT. Amino acids: CASSEFTTDYNSPLHF.

The table lists this clonotype with many counts. The chain links TRBV12-3 or TRBV12-4 to TRBJ1-3; maybe TRBD1 (6 bases). There are 18 residues in the CDR3. Trimming stripped 6 bases from V and 0 bases from J, with 21 bases between. DNA of the CDR3: TGTGCCAGCAGCCCCACCTTCTCGACAGGCGTCTCTGGAAACACCATATATTTT. Protein product: CASSPTFSTGVSGNTIYF.

This clonotype has more than one count but fewer than ten. This chain connects TRBV20-1 to TRBJ2-7, with 8 nucleotides matching TRBD1. CDR3 length: 15 amino acids. CDR1 is DFQATT and CDR2 is SNEGSKA in the germline V gene (reference sequence). V trimming: 6 bases; J trimming: 0 bases; junction bases outside the gene matches: 10. The CDR3 region is CSAERQGSSSYEQYF. CDR3 DNA: TGCAGTGCGGAGAGACAGGGGTCGAGCTCCTACGAGCAGTACTTC.

There are many counts of this clonotype. This chain joins TRBV4-1 and TRBJ1-5, with D perhaps TRBD1 (6 bases). Germline CDR1 reads MGHRA; CDR2 reads YSYEKL. CDR3 length: 15 residues. The V and J ends lost 1 base and 5 bases respectively, with 12 bases between them. CDR3 amino acids: CASSQVKGGDQPQHF. The CDR3 DNA follows: TGCGCCAGCAGCCAAGTTAAAGGGGGTGATCAGCCCCAGCATTTT.

This chain uses TRBV28 with TRBJ1-3, with D unclear. CDR1 and CDR2 (germline): MDHEN, SYDVKM. This CDR3 is built from 14 residues. V gave up 3 bases and J gave up 0 bases, with 6 bases separating them. In DNA form, the CDR3 reads TGTGCCAGCAGTTTCCGGACCTCTGGAAACACCATATATTTT. It yields the protein CASSFRTSGNTIYF.

The V gene is TRBV19, the J gene TRBJ1-4; perhaps TRBD1 as D (5 bases). The CDR3 has 15 residues. Germline V CDR1 and CDR2: LNHDA, SQIVND (reference sequence). V was shortened by 5 bases and J by 4 bases, with 14 bases between the two germline ends. The CDR3 DNA is TGTGCCAGTAGTTCGAGCGACAGTCTTAATGAAAAACTGTTTTTT. Translated: CASSSSDSLNEKLFF.

At least ten counts were recorded for this clonotype. V and J are TRBV20-1 and TRBJ1-2; no clear D gene. From germline, CDR1 is DFQATT and CDR2 SNEGSKA (reference sequence). V gave up 1 base and J gave up 5 bases, with 14 bases separating them. This CDR3 region has 14 residues. Here the CDR3 DNA reads TGCAGTGCTAGAGGTCCGGGAGTAGGGTATGGCTACACCTTC. Translated, it gives CSARGPGVGYGYTF.

This clonotype was seen a few times. This sequence joins TRBV3-1 and TRBJ2-2, with D perhaps TRBD2 (5 bases). Trimming shortened V by 4 bases and J by 2 bases, and 11 bases separated the two germline ends. CDR3 length equals 15 residues. Germline CDR1 is LGHDT and CDR2 is YNNKEL (reference sequence). The CDR3 loop reads CASSPSRGNTGELFF. DNA for the CDR3: TGTGCCAGCAGCCCATCTCGGGGAAACACCGGGGAGCTGTTTTTT.

The chain is built from TRBV11-2 and TRBJ2-3, with D uncertain. The DNA end favors TRBJ2-5, so the J call may be wrong. The germline gives CDR1 SGHAT, CDR2 FQNNGV. The CDR3 totals 10 residues. The CDR3 protein is CASMTGTQYF. In nucleotides, the CDR3 is TGTGCCAGCATGACGGGGACCCAGTACTTC.

Only a few counts were recorded for this clonotype. One base separates it from a far larger clone, so it is likely a read error. Because the CDR3 is missing its conserved closing phenylalanine or tryptophan, this is likely a read error. The chain combines TRBV11-1 with TRBJ2-5; 10 nucleotides agree with TRBD1. The better agreement between TRBJ2-1 and the DNA end casts doubt on the J call. The length of the CDR3 is 12 residues. Germline values: CDR1 SGHAT, CDR2 FQDESV (reference sequence). CDR3 sequence (DNA): TGTGCCAGCGGAGACAGGGGGCGCAGGCAGTTCCTC. It encodes CASGDRGRRQFL.

This clonotype was recorded a few times. A read error is likely here: a far larger clone is one base away. V is TRBV27 and J is TRBJ2-3; maybe TRBD2 (5 bases). The DNA end favors TRBJ2-7, so the J call may be wrong. This CDR3 has 13 residues. CDR1 is MNHEY, CDR2 SMNVEV, per germline (reference sequence). In DNA, the CDR3 is TGTGCCAGCAGTTTCGGGTCGGGGTCCGAGCAGTACTTC. Its translation: CASSFGSGSEQYF.

In this sample, this clonotype turned up many times. The genes are TRBV6-1 and TRBJ1-1; D is uncertain. The V end lost 6 bases, the J end lost 1 base, and 3 bases lay between the germline ends. CDR1 MNHNS and CDR2 SASEGT come from the germline V gene. The CDR3 loop spans 11 amino acids. CDR3 sequence (DNA): TGTGCCAGCAGATGGAACACTGAAGCTTTCTTT. This translates into CASRWNTEAFF.

The chain uses TRBV11-3 and TRBJ2-1, with D perhaps given as TRBD1 or TRBD2 (6 bases each). This CDR3 comprises 15 residues. The V gene lost 5 bases and the J gene lost 8 bases, with 19 bases spanning the gap. CDR1 SGHNT and CDR2 YENEEA come from the germline V gene. The CDR3 DNA reads as TGTGCCAGCAGCCCAGGGGCGGGGTCGGTTGATGAGCAGTTCTTC. This encodes CASSPGAGSVDEQFF.

This clonotype was observed once. The chain has TRBV10-3 and TRBJ1-2; 11 bases map to TRBD1. The CDR3 is 14 residues long. V lost 4 bases, J lost 6 bases, and 4 bases stayed unmatched. Per germline, CDR1 ENHRY and CDR2 SYGVKD. This chain's CDR3 is CAISGPGQGDGYTF. The CDR3 coding sequence is TGTGCCATCAGTGGACCGGGACAGGGGGATGGCTACACCTTC.

The table lists this clonotype with many counts. The J gene is TRBJ1-5, the V gene TRBV28, with D possibly being TRBD1 (5 bases). V was trimmed by 7 bases and J by 1 base, leaving 14 bases between them. Germline lookup yields CDR1 MDHEN and CDR2 SYDVKM. This CDR3 has 15 amino acids. CDR3 sequence reads: CASKYLTASNQPQHF. The CDR3 nucleotides read TGTGCCAGCAAATACTTGACAGCGAGCAATCAGCCCCAGCATTTT.